The clone carrying this T cell receptor (beta chain) was recorded at least ten times. Its antigen is currently unknown. This record belongs to a study of Graves' ophthalmopathy and Graves' hyperthyroidism. The study's findings and limits: Blood was where most expanded thyroid clonotypes above 0.001 frequency also turned up. Ophthalmopathy progression cases were predicted by the model with 60% to 71% sensitivity and approximately 76% specificity.

This CDR3 contains 15 residues. CDR1 is SGDLS, CDR2 YYNGEE, per germline. The V segment lost 3 bases and the J segment 10 bases; nucleotides outside the gene matches: 4. Sampling over 8 ml of fresh peripheral blood provided the PBMCs. Amplified material comprised TCR beta CDR3 regions derived from RNA transcripts. After a first-round RT-PCR with HTBI primers, a second-round multiplex PCR was run. MiXCR, applied by TCRdb to the multiplex PCR reads, yields one record per CDR3 protein. This sample has approximately 700,000 distinct CDR3 sequences; roughly two fifths occur once, and the top ten carry more than 2.5%.

The rearrangement uses TRBV9 and TRBJ2-2; 15 nucleotides align to TRBD2. This sequence originates from an adult man with Graves' ophthalmopathy. The sequencing input was peripheral blood. The CDR3 DNA follows: TGTGCCAGCAGCGCCGGGACTAGCGGGAGGAAGGAGCTGTTTTTT. It codes for CASSAGTSGRKELFF.